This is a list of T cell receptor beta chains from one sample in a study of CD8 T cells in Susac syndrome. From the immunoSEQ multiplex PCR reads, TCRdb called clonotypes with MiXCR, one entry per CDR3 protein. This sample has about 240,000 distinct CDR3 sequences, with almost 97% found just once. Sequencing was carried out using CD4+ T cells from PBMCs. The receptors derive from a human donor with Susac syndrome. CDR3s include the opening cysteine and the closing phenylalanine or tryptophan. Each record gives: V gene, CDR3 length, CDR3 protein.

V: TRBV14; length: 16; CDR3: CASSHYGGSGANVLTF
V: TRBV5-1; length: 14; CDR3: CASSLVQDQETQYF
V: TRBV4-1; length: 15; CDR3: CASWSVAGANNEQFF
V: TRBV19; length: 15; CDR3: CASSAPGLEYGEQYF
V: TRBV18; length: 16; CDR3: CASSPPQGSNTGELFF
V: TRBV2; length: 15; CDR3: CASSELSSGYNEQFF
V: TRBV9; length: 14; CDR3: CASTGGYPAGELFF
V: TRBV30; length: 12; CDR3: CAWRQTNNEQFF
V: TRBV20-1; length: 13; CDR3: CSARDTANNEQFF
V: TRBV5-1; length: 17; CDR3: CASSLAREIQGSSEAFF
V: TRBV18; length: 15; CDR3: CASSPLAGGPDTQYF
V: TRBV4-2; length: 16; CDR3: CASSQPTGTGSDTQYF
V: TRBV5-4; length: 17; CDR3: CASSLFAGGQITGELFF
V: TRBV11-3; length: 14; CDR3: CASSVGGYPYEQYF
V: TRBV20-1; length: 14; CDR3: CSVVRFSGQETQYF
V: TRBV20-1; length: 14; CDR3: CSATRDNMNTEAFF
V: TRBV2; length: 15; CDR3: CASSLSGSSWDIQYF
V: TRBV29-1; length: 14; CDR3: CSVEAGSGWETQYF
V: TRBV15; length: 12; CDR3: CATSSSDREQYF
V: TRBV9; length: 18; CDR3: CASSVGRDRVGAKNIQYF
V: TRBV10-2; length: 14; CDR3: CASGETGVSETQYF
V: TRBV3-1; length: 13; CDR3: CASSQVVAYEQYF
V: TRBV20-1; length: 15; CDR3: CSARRASGIYDEQFF
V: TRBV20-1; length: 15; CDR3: CSAYRPAGENTEAFF
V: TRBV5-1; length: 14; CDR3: CASSLPAHSYEQYF
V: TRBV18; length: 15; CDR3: CASSPAASSNQPQHF
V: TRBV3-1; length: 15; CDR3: CASSQDAGRPGKLFF
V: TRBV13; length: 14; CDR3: CASSARENTGELFF
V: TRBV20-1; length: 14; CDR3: CSARDLGPNTEAFF
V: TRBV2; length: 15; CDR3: CASSDEASGGNEQYF
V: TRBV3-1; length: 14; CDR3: CASSPYGRGETQYF
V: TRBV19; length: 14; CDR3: CASSNRDRGNTIYF
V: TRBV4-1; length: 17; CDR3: CASSPDSRPGTNTEAFF
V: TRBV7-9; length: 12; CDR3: CASSLSTDEQYF
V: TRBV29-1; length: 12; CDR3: CSVGTRGGTQYF
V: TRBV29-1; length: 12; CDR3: CSVVPGDTEAFF
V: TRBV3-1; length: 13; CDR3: CASSQVGNYGYTF
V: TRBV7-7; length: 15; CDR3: CASSFGREEMAEQFF
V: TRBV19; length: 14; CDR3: CASSLTWQGGEAFF
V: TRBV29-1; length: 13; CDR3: CGAWATAGGEQYF
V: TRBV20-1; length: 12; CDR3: CSARDRGYGYTF
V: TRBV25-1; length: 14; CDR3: CASSAGTVNEKLFF
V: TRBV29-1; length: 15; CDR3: CSVGLRLAGASEQFF
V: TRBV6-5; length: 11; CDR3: CASRRESGYTF
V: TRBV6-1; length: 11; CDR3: CASSPYNEQFF
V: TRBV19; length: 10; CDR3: CASRLDGYTF
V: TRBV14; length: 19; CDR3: CASNRRGADYSANTGELFF
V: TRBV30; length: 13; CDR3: CAWSPQGVSEAFF
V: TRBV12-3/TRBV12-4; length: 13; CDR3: CASTIWVGQPQHF
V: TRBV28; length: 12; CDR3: CASSFYGETQYF
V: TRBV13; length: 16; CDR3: CASSLFRERRADTQYF
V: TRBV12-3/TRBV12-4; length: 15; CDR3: CASSHGTGNVGTQYF
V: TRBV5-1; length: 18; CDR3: CASSLTATSGYRYNEQFF
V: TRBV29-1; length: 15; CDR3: CSVFPGTGANTEAFF
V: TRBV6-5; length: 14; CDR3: CASKNGFSGNTIYF